Described below is a single TCR beta chain sequence and its context. Assay used: immunoSEQ multiplex PCR; TCRdb lists only in-frame clones, some missing. In the table there are roughly 40,000 clones, 80% to 90% of which are singletons. These data come from a study of T cell changes during pregnancy in multiple sclerosis. CDR3 size: 14 residues. The V and J ends lost 7 bases and 4 bases, in that order; junction bases with no gene match: 9. CDR1 and CDR2 from the germline V gene are SNHLY and FYNNEI. The chain has TRBV2 and TRBJ2-7; 8 bases line up with TRBD1. The TCR comes from a female donor with multiple sclerosis, enrolled in a pregnancy study. The sequencing here drew on CD4+ T cells from peripheral blood mononuclear cells, taken in the first trimester of pregnancy. CDR3 protein: CASNPGTGYYEQYF. CDR3 in DNA: TGTGCCAGCAACCCCGGGACAGGTTATTACGAGCAGTACTTC.